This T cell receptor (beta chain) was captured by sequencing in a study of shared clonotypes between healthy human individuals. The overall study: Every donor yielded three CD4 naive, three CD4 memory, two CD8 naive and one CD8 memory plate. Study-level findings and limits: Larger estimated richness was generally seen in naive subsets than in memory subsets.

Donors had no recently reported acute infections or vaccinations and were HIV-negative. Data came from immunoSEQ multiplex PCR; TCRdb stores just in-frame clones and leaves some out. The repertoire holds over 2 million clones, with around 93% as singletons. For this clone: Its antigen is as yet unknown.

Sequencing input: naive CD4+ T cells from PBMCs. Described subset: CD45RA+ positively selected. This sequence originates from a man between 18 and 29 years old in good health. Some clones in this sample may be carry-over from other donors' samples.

CDR3 nucleotides: TGTGCCAGCAGTTTATCTCGTTGGCCAGGAAGCTCCTACGAGCAGTACTTC. Encoded protein: CASSLSRWPGSSYEQYF. This chain connects TRBV27 to TRBJ2-7; D is unresolved. Germline V gives CDR1 MNHEY, CDR2 SMNVEV (reference sequence). Trimming shortened V by 0 bases and J by 0 bases, and 15 bases separated the two germline ends. The length of the CDR3 is 17 residues.